This T cell receptor beta chain was sequenced during a study of blood T cell repertoires in COVID-19. The study recruited people aged about 18 to 90 years across approximately 24 US areas. Each participant's cohort was designated according to participant-reported clinical history. Per germline, CDR1 SGHNT and CDR2 YYREEE (reference sequence). V lost 0 bases, J lost 5 bases, and 15 bases stayed unmatched. This CDR3 contains 18 residues. Data came from immunoSEQ multiplex PCR; TCRdb stores just in-frame clones and leaves some out. Here the sample spans fewer than 350,000 clones, 88% being singletons. The receptor was derived from a woman in her thirties who had recovered from COVID-19. Sequenced material: PBMCs or T cells enriched from blood (not recorded which). The rearrangement joins TRBV5-4 to TRBJ2-5; TRBD1 aligns across 8 bases. Here the CDR3 reads CASSLGWVAGGMEETQYF. Here the CDR3 DNA reads TGTGCCAGCAGCTTGGGTTGGGTTGCAGGGGGCATGGAGGAGACCCAGTACTTC.